The next 21 T cell receptor beta chains were all read from a single sample in a study of CD8 T cells in ankylosing spondylitis. Via MiXCR, TCRdb re-called the 5' RACE reads, giving one row per CDR3 protein. The data hold some 15,000 distinct CDR3 sequences, with around 8% observed a single time. Sequencing was carried out using blood. The receptor source for this set is a male donor with ankylosing spondylitis or in good health (not recorded which).

By sample share, this clonotype is medium-sized (0.01 to 0.1%). V and J are TRBV20-1 and TRBJ2-5; tentatively, D is TRBD1 (5 bases). Trimming pared 0 bases from V and 5 bases from J, leaving 16 bases between. The CDR3 loop spans 15 amino acids. Germline V gene sequence: CDR1 DFQATT, CDR2 SNEGSKA (reference sequence). CDR3 in DNA: TGCAGTGCTAGAGATCTCCAGGGCTGGACGGAGACCCAGTACTTC. Amino acids: CSARDLQGWTETQYF.

This clonotype was recorded at least ten times. The chain recombines TRBV29-1 with TRBJ1-5, with D possibly being TRBD1 (5 bases). V gave up 4 bases and J gave up 7 bases, with 14 bases separating them. Germline loops: CDR1 SQVTM, CDR2 ANQGSEA. The CDR3 is made up of 13 amino acids. DNA of the CDR3: TGCAGCGTTGCAGGGCCGGGGGACCAGCCCCAGCATTTT. The encoded protein is CSVAGPGDQPQHF.

This clonotype was detected many times. The rearrangement uses TRBV7-2 and TRBJ2-7; weak D call: TRBD2 (6 bases). Between the trimmed V and J ends, which lost 4 bases and 7 bases, there was a span of 20 bases. This CDR3 has 15 residues. The germline CDR1 and CDR2 sequences are SGHTA and FQGNSA. In nucleotides, the CDR3 is TGTGCCAGCAGCTCCGGGGGACGGGAATCTAGTGAGCAGTACTTC. Translation: CASSSGGRESSEQYF.

V and J are TRBV6-1 and TRBJ2-1; D tentatively fits TRBD1 or TRBD2 (5 bases each). The CDR3 length is 15 residues. Germline assignment: CDR1 MNHNS and CDR2 SASEGT. Trimming took off 6 bases at V and 0 bases at J, with 12 bases between the two ends. The CDR3 region is CASSLRDASYNEQFF. Written as DNA, the CDR3 is TGTGCCAGCAGCCTGAGGGACGCCTCCTACAATGAGCAGTTCTTC.

This clonotype was found many times. This sequence joins TRBV20-1 and TRBJ2-7; no reliable D call. The CDR3 length is 11 residues. V dropped 3 bases and J dropped 3 bases, with 6 bases sitting between them. CDR1 and CDR2 (germline): DFQATT, SNEGSKA (reference sequence). The CDR3 DNA follows: TGCAGTGCTAGGGTCGTCTACGAGCAGTACTTC. It translates to CSARVVYEQYF.

The rearrangement uses TRBV23-1 and TRBJ2-7; 7 nucleotides line up with TRBD2. TRBV23-1 is an ORF, with its function uncertain. This CDR3 comprises 16 residues. The V and J ends lost 6 bases and 6 bases, in that order; junction bases with no gene match: 17. CDR3 sequence (DNA): TGCGCCAGCAGCCAAATGACTCCGGGAGGAATTTGCGAGCAGTACTTC. Amino acids: CASSQMTPGGICEQYF.

This clonotype was detected many times. The CDR3 sequence: CASSFQAGETQYF. For the CDR3, the DNA is TGTGCCAGCAGCTTCCAGGCGGGAGAGACCCAGTACTTC. This chain connects TRBV7-9 to TRBJ2-5, with TRBD2 as a possible D gene (5 bases). The V end was cut by 3 bases, the J end by 4 bases, with 9 bases between. Germline lookup yields CDR1 SEHNR and CDR2 FQNEAQ (reference sequence). The CDR3 runs to 13 residues.

This clonotype was seen ten or more times. V usage is TRBV12-3 or TRBV12-4 and J usage is TRBJ1-1; D remains ambiguous. This CDR3 spans 13 amino acids. Trimming took off 2 bases at V and 4 bases at J, with 8 bases between the two ends. This CDR3 is CASSLSTITEAFF. The CDR3 DNA follows: TGTGCCAGCAGTTTATCAACGATCACTGAAGCTTTCTTT.

A remark on this clonotype: Possible read error: a much larger clone is one base away. This rearrangement joins TRBV12-3 or TRBV12-4 to TRBJ2-3; 8 bases line up with TRBD1. V was clipped by 4 bases and J by 2 bases; unmatched bases: 11. CDR3 length: 17 amino acids. The CDR3, as DNA: TGTGCCAGCAGTTATCTGCGGACAGGGACGCCCACAGATACGCAGTATTTT. This sequence encodes CASSYLRTGTPTDTQYF.

This clonotype was detected a few times. CDR3 DNA: TGTGCCAGCAGTTATGCCCGGGACGTTCAAGAGACCCAGTACTTC. Its protein is CASSYARDVQETQYF. The chain carries TRBV6-2 or TRBV6-3 and TRBJ2-5; D is tentatively TRBD1 or TRBD2 (5 bases each). Germline lookup yields CDR1 MNHEY and CDR2 SVGEGT. Trimming cost V 3 bases and J 2 bases, with 13 bases left between them. The CDR3 has 15 residues.

V and J are TRBV12-3 or TRBV12-4 and TRBJ1-2; the D is unclear. Trimming took off 3 bases at V and 1 base at J, with 12 bases between the two ends. The CDR3 is 15 residues long. As DNA, the CDR3 is TGTGCCAGCAGTTTTGTCTCGGGCGTTAACTATGGCTACACCTTC. Amino acid sequence: CASSFVSGVNYGYTF.

The V call is TRBV20-1, the J call TRBJ1-6, with D possibly matching TRBD1 (6 bases). Germline V lookup: CDR1 DFQATT, CDR2 SNEGSKA (reference sequence). V was trimmed by 1 base and J by 11 bases, leaving 9 bases between them. This CDR3 region has 12 residues. The CDR3 nucleotides read TGCAGTGCTAGAGGCCAGGGGACACCCCTCCACTTT. Translation: CSARGQGTPLHF.

This clonotype was observed many times. The V gene is TRBV20-1, the J gene TRBJ1-2; TRBD1 aligns across 7 bases. CDR3 length: 13 residues. Germline V lookup: CDR1 DFQATT, CDR2 SNEGSKA (reference sequence). In DNA, the CDR3 is TGCAAGACGACAGGGAGGTCTAACTATGGCTACACCTTC. Its protein is CKTTGRSNYGYTF.

This clonotype was observed once. The V gene is TRBV24-1, the J gene TRBJ2-2; D ambiguous. V was trimmed by 3 bases and J by 13 bases, leaving 20 bases between them. Germline lookup yields CDR1 KGHDR and CDR2 SFDVKD. The CDR3 length is 15 residues. The CDR3 DNA sequence: TGTGCCACCAGTGATAGTTCGGCACCCTTCACGGGGCTGTTTTTT. Protein: CATSDSSAPFTGLFF.

This clonotype was observed at least ten times. The chain joins TRBV5-1 to TRBJ2-6, with D possibly matching TRBD1 (5 bases). Trimming cost V 3 bases and J 2 bases, with 15 bases left between them. The V gene's germline CDR1 is SGHRS and CDR2 YFSETQ. This CDR3 has 17 amino acids. The CDR3 region is CASSSHRTLPGANVLTF. The DNA for the CDR3 is TGCGCCAGCAGCTCCCACAGGACCCTTCCTGGGGCCAACGTCCTGACTTTC. The full variable domain, rest sourced from reference TRBV5-1 and TRBJ2-6, is KAGVTQTPRYLIKTRGQQVTLSCSPISGHRSVSWYQQTPGQGLQFLFEYFSETQRNKGNFPGRFSGRQFSNSRSEMNVSTLELGDSALYLCASSSHRTLPGANVLTFGAGSRLTVL.

This clonotype appeared a few times. V gene TRBV24-1 combines with J gene TRBJ2-1, with D perhaps TRBD2 (5 bases). This CDR3 spans 13 amino acids. The germline V gene has CDR1 KGHDR and CDR2 SFDVKD. Trimming left V 4 bases short and J 8 bases short, with 11 bases between. This CDR3 reads CATSEPTSYEQFF. CDR3 bases: TGTGCCACCAGTGAACCCACTAGTTATGAGCAGTTCTTC.

This clonotype was detected many times. The chain employs TRBV7-9 and TRBJ1-6; unclear D gene. This CDR3 comprises 12 residues. The ends were cut back, 1 base at V and 14 bases at J, with 9 bases in the middle. Looked up from germline, CDR1 is SEHNR and CDR2 is FQNEAQ (reference sequence). CDR3 in DNA: TGTGCCAGCAGCTTAGATAGTGCTTCCCTCCACTTT. Translated, it gives CASSLDSASLHF.

This clonotype was observed at least ten times. One junction end disagrees with the germline gene, perhaps due to a read error. The V and J genes are TRBV7-2 and TRBJ2-3, with 14 bases that match TRBD2. Germline V gene sequence: CDR1 SGHTA, CDR2 FQGNSA. The CDR3 has 16 residues. The CDR3 is CASSLTSGRATDTQYF. CDR3 in DNA: TGTGCTAGCAGCTTGACTAGCGGGAGGGCCACAGATACGCAGTATTTT. Looking up the rest from reference TRBV7-2 and TRBJ2-3 gives the full variable domain: GAGVSQSPSNKVTEKGKDVELRCDPISGHTALYWYRQSLGQGLEFLIYFQGNSAPDKSGLPSDRFSAERTGGSVSTLTIQRTQQEDSAVYLCASSLTSGRATDTQYFGPGTRLTVL.

This clonotype was observed a few times. The V call is TRBV5-1, the J call TRBJ2-2; no clear D gene. The CDR3 is 16 amino acids. Trimming left V 0 bases short and J 0 bases short, with 9 bases between. Germline V lookup: CDR1 SGHRS, CDR2 YFSETQ. As DNA, the CDR3 is TGCGCCAGCAGCTTGGACAGTACCGCGAACACCGGGGAGCTGTTTTTT. This gives the protein CASSLDSTANTGELFF.

This clonotype was seen repeatedly, ten times or more. The chain is built from TRBV7-9 and TRBJ2-6; no firm D call. Germline CDR1 is SEHNR and CDR2 is FQNEAQ (reference sequence). The V gene lost 5 bases and the J gene lost 0 bases, with 8 bases spanning the gap. The CDR3 consists of 15 residues. CDR3 sequence reads: CASSPATSGANVLTF. The CDR3 nucleotides read TGTGCCAGCAGCCCTGCCACCTCTGGGGCCAACGTCCTGACTTTC.

The chain links TRBV7-2 to TRBJ2-3, with a possible D match to TRBD2 (6 bases). Germline CDR1 is SGHTA and CDR2 is FQGNSA. This CDR3 is built from 16 residues. V was shortened by 1 base and J by 4 bases, with 15 bases between the two germline ends. CDR3 sequence: CASSLGSGLSADTQYF. The DNA for the CDR3 is TGTGCCAGCAGCTTAGGTTCGGGACTCAGCGCAGATACGCAGTATTTT.